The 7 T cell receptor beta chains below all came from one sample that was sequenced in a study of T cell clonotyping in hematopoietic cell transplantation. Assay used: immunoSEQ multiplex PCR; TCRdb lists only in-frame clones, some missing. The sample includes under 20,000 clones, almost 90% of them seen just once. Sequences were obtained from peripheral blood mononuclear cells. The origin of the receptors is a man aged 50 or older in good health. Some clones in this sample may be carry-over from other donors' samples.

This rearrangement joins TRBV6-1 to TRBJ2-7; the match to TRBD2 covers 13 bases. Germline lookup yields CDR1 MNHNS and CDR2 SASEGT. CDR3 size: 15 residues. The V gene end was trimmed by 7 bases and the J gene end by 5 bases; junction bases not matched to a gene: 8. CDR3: CASTIGLAGVNEQYF. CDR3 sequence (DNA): TGTGCCAGCACCATTGGACTAGCGGGGGTTAACGAGCAGTACTTC.

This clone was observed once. CDR3 protein: CASSERSSYNEQFF. The CDR3 DNA is TGTGCCAGCAGCGAGAGGAGCTCCTACAATGAGCAGTTCTTC. The chain carries TRBV13 and TRBJ2-1, with D unresolved. This CDR3 comprises 14 residues. Germline V gene lookup returns CDR1 PRHDT and CDR2 FYEKMQ (reference sequence). V lost 5 bases and J 0 bases, leaving 8 bases between the germline ends.

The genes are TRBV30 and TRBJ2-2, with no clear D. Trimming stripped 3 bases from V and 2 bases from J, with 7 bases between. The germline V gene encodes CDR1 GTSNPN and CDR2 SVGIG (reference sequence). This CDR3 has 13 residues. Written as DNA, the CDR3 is TGTGCCTGGAGGGGCTATAACACCGGGGAGCTGTTTTTT. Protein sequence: CAWRGYNTGELFF. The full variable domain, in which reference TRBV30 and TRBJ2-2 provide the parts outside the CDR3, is SQTIHQWPATLVQPVGSPLSLECTVEGTSNPNLYWYRQAAGRGLQLLFYSVGIGQISSEVPQNLSASRPQDRQFILSSKKLLLSDSGFYLCAWRGYNTGELFFGEGSRLTVL.

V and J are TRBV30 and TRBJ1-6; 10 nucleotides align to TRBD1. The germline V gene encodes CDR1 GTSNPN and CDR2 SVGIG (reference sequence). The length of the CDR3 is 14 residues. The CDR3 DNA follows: TGTGCTTCCCATCCCGGGACAGGGGTCTCACCCCTCCACTTT. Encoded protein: CASHPGTGVSPLHF.

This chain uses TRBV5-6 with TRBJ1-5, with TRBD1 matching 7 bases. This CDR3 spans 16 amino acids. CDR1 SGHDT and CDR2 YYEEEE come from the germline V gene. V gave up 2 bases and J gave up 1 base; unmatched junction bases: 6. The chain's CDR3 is CASSLTGVESNQPQHF. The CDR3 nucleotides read TGTGCCAGCAGCTTAACAGGGGTGGAGAGCAATCAGCCCCAGCATTTT.

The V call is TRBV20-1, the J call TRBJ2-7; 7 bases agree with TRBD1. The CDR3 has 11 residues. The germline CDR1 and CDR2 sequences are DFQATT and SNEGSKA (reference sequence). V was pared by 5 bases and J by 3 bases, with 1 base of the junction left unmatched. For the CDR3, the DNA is TGCAGTGCTCGGGACAGCTACGAGCAGTACTTC. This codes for CSARDSYEQYF.

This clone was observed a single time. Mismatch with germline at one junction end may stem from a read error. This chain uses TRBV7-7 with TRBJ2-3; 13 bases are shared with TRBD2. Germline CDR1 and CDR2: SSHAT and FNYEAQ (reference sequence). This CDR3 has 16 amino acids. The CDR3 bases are TGTGCTAGCAGCCCCTGGACTAGCGGGGGCGCAGATACGCAGTATTTT. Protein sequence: CASSPWTSGGADTQYF.